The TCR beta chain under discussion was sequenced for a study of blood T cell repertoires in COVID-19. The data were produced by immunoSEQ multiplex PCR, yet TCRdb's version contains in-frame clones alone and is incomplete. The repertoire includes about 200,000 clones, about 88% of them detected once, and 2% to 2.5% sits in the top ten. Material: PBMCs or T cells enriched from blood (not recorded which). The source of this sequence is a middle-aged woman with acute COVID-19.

The DNA for the CDR3 is TGTGCCAGCAGTGTACCTAGCCCTATCAATGAGCAGTTCTTC. Protein product: CASSVPSPINEQFF. This chain uses TRBV2 with TRBJ2-1; D is possibly TRBD2 (5 bases). CDR1 and CDR2 (germline): SNHLY, FYNNEI. This CDR3 region has 14 residues. Between the trimmed V and J ends, which lost 4 bases and 6 bases, there was a span of 13 bases.